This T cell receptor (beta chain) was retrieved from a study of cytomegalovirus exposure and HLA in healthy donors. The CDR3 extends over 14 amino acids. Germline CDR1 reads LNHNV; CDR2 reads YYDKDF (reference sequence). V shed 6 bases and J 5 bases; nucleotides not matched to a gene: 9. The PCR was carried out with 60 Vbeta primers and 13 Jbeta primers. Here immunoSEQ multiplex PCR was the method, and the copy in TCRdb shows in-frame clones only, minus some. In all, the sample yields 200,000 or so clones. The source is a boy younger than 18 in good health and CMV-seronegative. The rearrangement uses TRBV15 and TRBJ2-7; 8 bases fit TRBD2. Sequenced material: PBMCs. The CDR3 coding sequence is TGTGCCACCAGAATCGGGGGGGCATCTGACGAGCAGTACTTC. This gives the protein CATRIGGASDEQYF.